Listed below are T cell receptor beta chains from one sample, sequenced in a study of early stage breast cancer tumors. Some clones are missing from TCRdb's copy, which holds only in-frame ones; the method was immunoSEQ multiplex PCR. The table includes around 31,000 clones, 74% detected once. Specimen: breast tumor tissue. These receptors were taken from a person aged 25 to 40 with breast cancer. CDR3s include the opening cysteine and the closing phenylalanine or tryptophan. The D gene is left open where the match is weak. Only some rows state a clone size, as once, few, many or a class for expanded clones.

size	V	J	D	CDR3	DNA
NA	TRBV4-2	TRBJ2-1	NA	CASSQDPQTPYNEQFF	TGTGCCAGCAGCCAAGATCCCCAGACCCCCTACAATGAGCAGTTCTTC
NA	TRBV5-1	TRBJ2-1	TRBD1	CASSLEGTATNEQFF	TGCGCCAGCAGCTTGGAGGGGACAGCCACCAATGAGCAGTTCTTC
NA	TRBV5-1	TRBJ1-6	NA	CASSGTDTFSPLHF	TGCGCCAGCTCAGGGACTGATACTTTTTCACCCCTCCACTTT
NA	TRBV27	TRBJ2-7	NA	CASTGRAPYEQYF	TGTGCCAGCACGGGCAGGGCACCCTACGAGCAGTACTTC
NA	TRBV6-1	TRBJ2-3	TRBD2	CAGRDSGDTDTQYF	TGTGCCGGAAGGGATAGCGGGGACACAGATACGCAGTATTTT
NA	TRBV5-4	TRBJ2-7	NA	CASSSASSSLGEQYF	TGTGCCAGCAGCTCTGCTAGCTCATCCTTAGGCGAGCAGTACTTC
NA	TRBV6-5	TRBJ1-5	NA	CASSYRDTNQPQHF	TGTGCCAGCAGTTACCGGGACACCAATCAGCCCCAGCATTTT
NA	TRBV6-4	TRBJ2-2	TRBD2	CASSDSSGSGELFF	TGTGCCAGCAGTGACTCTAGCGGGAGCGGGGAGCTGTTTTTT
NA	TRBV2	TRBJ1-1	NA	CASSPAVKAFF	TGTGCCAGCAGCCCGGCCGTTAAAGCTTTCTTT
NA	TRBV7-6	TRBJ2-2	NA	CASSPNWGNTGELFF	TGTGCCAGCAGCCCGAATTGGGGAAACACCGGGGAGCTGTTTTTT
NA	TRBV5-5	TRBJ2-5	NA	CASSLESFLDQETQYF	TGTGCCAGCAGCTTGGAAAGCTTTTTGGACCAAGAGACCCAGTACTTC
NA	TRBV10-2	TRBJ2-7	NA	CASSDMATALPEQYF	TGCGCCAGCAGTGATATGGCGACAGCCCTCCCCGAGCAGTACTTC
NA	TRBV5-1	TRBJ2-7	NA	CASSLATDSYEQYF	TGCGCCAGCAGCTTGGCCACGGATTCCTACGAGCAGTACTTC
once	TRBV7-2	TRBJ2-2	TRBD1	CASRSGQRSGELFF	TGTGCCAGCAGGTCGGGACAGAGGTCCGGGGAGCTGTTTTTT
NA	TRBV11-1	TRBJ1-2	TRBD1	CASSLGGQGFRYGYTF	TGTGCCAGCAGCTTAGGTGGACAGGGCTTTCGCTATGGCTACACCTTC
NA	TRBV6-1	TRBJ2-1	TRBD1	CASSVDRDTYNEQFF	TGTGCCAGCAGTGTGGACAGGGATACCTACAATGAGCAGTTCTTC
NA	TRBV10-3	TRBJ2-7	NA	CAISDSTPGAGYEQYF	TGTGCCATCAGTGACTCCACGCCGGGAGCGGGCTACGAGCAGTACTTC
NA	TRBV7-2	TRBJ1-1	NA	CASSLVRTGEAFF	TGTGCCAGCAGCTTAGTACGGACTGGTGAAGCTTTCTTT
NA	TRBV19	TRBJ2-3	NA	CASSRGDTQYF	TGTGCCAGTAGTAGGGGAGACACGCAGTATTTT
NA	TRBV7-9	TRBJ1-2	NA	CASRDSTNYGYTF	TGTGCCAGCAGGGACAGCACTAACTATGGCTACACCTTC
once	TRBV5-1	TRBJ1-2	NA	CASSFGQIRGYTF	TGCGCCAGCAGCTTCGGACAGATCCGCGGCTACACCTTC
NA	TRBV15	TRBJ1-1	TRBD1	CATSRTGALNTEAFF	TGTGCCACCAGCAGGACAGGGGCCCTGAACACTGAAGCTTTCTTT
few	TRBV4-2	TRBJ1-3	NA	CASSLNSGRGNTIYF	TGTGCCAGCAGTCTTAACTCTGGTCGGGGAAACACCATATATTTT
NA	TRBV7-2	TRBJ2-1	TRBD1	CASTRQGPRNEQFF	TGTGCCAGCACCAGACAGGGTCCTCGAAATGAGCAGTTCTTC
few	TRBV7-9	TRBJ2-2	TRBD1	CASSPGQVSTGELFF	TGTGCCAGCAGCCCCGGACAGGTGTCCACCGGGGAGCTGTTTTTT
NA	TRBV7-6	TRBJ1-5	NA	CASSQRENQPQHF	TGTGCCAGCAGCCAAAGAGAAAATCAGCCCCAGCATTTT
NA	TRBV27	TRBJ2-7	NA	CASSWASNSYEQYF	TGTGCCAGCAGTTGGGCATCCAACTCCTACGAGCAGTACTTC
NA	TRBV6-4	TRBJ2-3	TRBD2	CASTPSSGDTDTQYF	TGTGCCAGCACCCCGAGTAGCGGGGACACAGATACGCAGTATTTT
NA	TRBV4-1	TRBJ1-1	NA	CASSPGFSEAFF	TGCGCCAGCAGCCCGGGGTTTAGTGAAGCTTTCTTT
once	TRBV7-2	TRBJ2-7	TRBD2	CASSRGREGYEQYF	TGTGCCAGCAGCCGAGGGCGGGAGGGTTACGAGCAGTACTTC
NA	TRBV4-2	TRBJ1-2	NA	CASSQDRGAQGYTF	TGTGCCAGCAGCCAAGACCGGGGTGCTCAGGGCTACACCTTC
NA	TRBV7-2	TRBJ2-7	TRBD1	CASRQGAESYEQYF	TGTGCCAGCAGGCAGGGGGCGGAATCCTACGAGCAGTACTTC
NA	TRBV19	TRBJ1-5	TRBD1	CATRTGSNQPQHF	TGTGCCACTAGGACAGGAAGCAATCAGCCCCAGCATTTT
NA	TRBV29-1	TRBJ2-5	NA	CSVDGPDNQETQYF	TGCAGCGTTGACGGGCCCGACAATCAAGAGACCCAGTACTTC
NA	TRBV19	TRBJ2-7	TRBD1	CASSFQQGTANEQYF	TGTGCCAGTAGTTTCCAACAGGGGACGGCCAACGAGCAGTACTTC
NA	TRBV21-1	TRBJ2-3	NA	CASSPLKAEQYF	TGTGCCAGCAGCCCATTGAAAGCGGAGCAGTATTTT
NA	TRBV19	TRBJ1-1	NA	CASSSWNTEAFF	TGTGCCAGTAGCTCCTGGAACACTGAAGCTTTCTTT
few	TRBV19	TRBJ1-1	TRBD1	CASNVDRGGLYTEAFF	TGTGCCAGTAATGTGGACAGGGGAGGACTTTACACTGAAGCTTTCTTT
NA	TRBV19	TRBJ1-5	NA	CASSRDRFNQPQHF	TGTGCCAGTAGTCGTGACAGATTCAATCAGCCCCAGCATTTT
few	TRBV2	TRBJ2-3	TRBD2	CASGTSGSVTDTQYF	TGTGCCAGCGGAACTAGCGGGAGTGTAACAGATACGCAGTATTTT
few	TRBV6-5	TRBJ1-5	NA	CASSPGNQPQHF	TGTGCCAGCAGTCCAGGGAATCAGCCCCAGCATTTT
once	TRBV19	TRBJ1-3	NA	CASRKEQRNTIYF	TGTGCCAGTAGGAAGGAGCAGCGAAACACCATATATTTT
NA	TRBV5-4	TRBJ2-7	NA	CASSSGTLASTYEQYF	TGTGCCAGCAGCTCTGGGACTTTAGCGAGTACCTACGAGCAGTACTTC
NA	TRBV7-9	TRBJ2-7	NA	CASSQGREQYF	TGTGCCAGCAGCCAAGGGCGCGAGCAGTACTTC